Listed here are 3 T cell receptor beta chains from one sample, sequenced in a study of shared clonotypes between healthy human individuals. Sequenced by immunoSEQ multiplex PCR; TCRdb stores in-frame clones only, minus some. The sample lists about a million clones; roughly 80% were seen once. Sequencing was done on a sample of memory CD4+ T cells sorted from blood. As for subset: CD45RA-negative fraction. These receptor sequences come from a man aged 18 to 35 in good health.

For this clone: At the DNA level, this CDR3 is encoded by other sequences in the same sample as well. This chain connects TRBV15 to TRBJ2-7; perhaps TRBD2 as D (6 bases). The CDR3 consists of 14 residues. With 1 base removed from V and 0 bases from J, the gap between germline ends came to 7 bases. CDR1 is LNHNV, CDR2 YYDKDF, per germline (reference sequence). The CDR3 DNA sequence: TGTGCCACCAGCAGAGGGGGGGACTCCTACGAGCAGTACTTC. This codes for CATSRGGDSYEQYF.

The chain links TRBV2 to TRBJ2-7; the D is unclear. The ends were cut back, 6 bases at V and 3 bases at J, with 12 bases in the middle. The CDR3 runs 13 residues. Germline lookup yields CDR1 SNHLY and CDR2 FYNNEI. CDR3: CASSPQQYYEQYF. The CDR3 DNA reads TGTGCCAGCAGCCCTCAACAGTACTACGAGCAGTACTTC.

CDR3 amino acids: CASSLGGATEINSPLHF. The CDR3 DNA reads TGTGCCAGCAGCTTAGGAGGTGCGACAGAAATTAATTCACCCCTCCACTTT. The V and J genes are TRBV7-8 and TRBJ1-6, with D perhaps matching TRBD1 (5 bases). The germline gives CDR1 SGHVS, CDR2 FQNEAQ. V lost 1 base and J 6 bases, leaving 16 bases between the germline ends. The CDR3 is made up of 17 amino acids.